Listed below are T cell receptor beta chains from one sample, sequenced in a study of early T cells in non-severe SARS-CoV-2 infection. MiXCR was run by TCRdb on the 5' RACE reads, yielding one entry per CDR3 protein. Of some 80,000 distinct CDR3 sequences in the sample, about 12% were seen once. Specimen: whole blood, collected at baseline. Every receptor here comes from an adult who was a healthcare worker with PCR-confirmed SARS-CoV-2 infection or an uninfected control (not recorded which). The donor label of this sample is uncertain. CDR3s include the opening cysteine and the closing phenylalanine or tryptophan. The D gene is left open where the match is weak. Rows give clone size only sometimes, using once, few, many, or a class for an expanded clone.

d_gene | j_gene | abundance | v_gene | CDR3aa | CDR3nt
NA | TRBJ1-1 | NA | TRBV5-1 | CASSLEADTEAFF | TGCGCCAGCAGCTTGGAGGCAGACACTGAAGCTTTCTTT
NA | TRBJ1-1 | few | TRBV10-1 | CASSRFMNTEAFF | TGCGCCAGCAGTCGCTTCATGAACACTGAAGCTTTCTTT
NA | TRBJ2-2 | NA | TRBV12-3/TRBV12-4 | CASSFDGELFF | TGTGCCAGCAGTTTCGACGGGGAGCTGTTTTTT
NA | TRBJ1-1 | many | TRBV7-3 | CASSLTVGAEAFF | TGTGCCAGCAGCTTAACGGTAGGCGCTGAAGCTTTCTTT
TRBD1 | TRBJ1-2 | NA | TRBV11-2 | CASSFGTGGYGYTF | TGTGCCAGCAGCTTTGGGACAGGGGGCTATGGCTACACCTTC
NA | TRBJ2-7 | few | TRBV5-1 | CASSRRGEGPYEQYF | TGCGCCAGCAGCAGAAGGGGCGAGGGCCCCTACGAGCAGTACTTC
NA | TRBJ1-6 | NA | TRBV7-2 | CASSFSGRGSRSPLHF | TGTGCCAGCAGCTTTTCCGGGCGGGGAAGTCGGTCACCCCTCCACTTT
NA | TRBJ1-3 | many | TRBV9 | CASSVVGSGNTIYF | TGTGCCAGCAGCGTAGTCGGCTCTGGAAACACCATATATTTT
TRBD1 | TRBJ2-7 | NA | TRBV6-1 | CASSAGTAPDGQYF | TGTGCCAGCAGTGCCGGGACAGCCCCTGACGGGCAGTACTTC
NA | TRBJ2-7 | NA | TRBV3-1 | CASSQETAPSYEQYF | TGTGCCAGCAGCCAAGAGACAGCTCCGTCCTACGAGCAGTACTTC
TRBD2 | TRBJ2-1 | few | TRBV10-3 | CAISGRTSGSIAYNEQFF | TGTGCCATCAGTGGGAGGACTAGCGGGAGCATCGCCTACAATGAGCAGTTCTTC
NA | TRBJ1-4 | few | TRBV28 | CASSPPGQVPKLFF | TGTGCCAGCAGCCCACCCGGGCAGGTTCCAAAACTGTTTTTT
TRBD1 | TRBJ2-4 | many | TRBV3-1 | CASSQESPVQGALIASKNIQYF | TGTGCCAGCAGCCAAGAGTCTCCCGTCCAGGGGGCATTGATCGCGTCCAAAAACATTCAGTACTTC
NA | TRBJ1-5 | few | TRBV9 | CASSTSGNSNQPQHF | TGTGCCAGCAGCACCTCCGGCAATAGCAATCAGCCCCAGCATTTT
NA | TRBJ1-2 | NA | TRBV6-2/TRBV6-3 | CASSYSLVSLYGYTF | TGTGCCAGCAGTTACTCGCTCGTCTCCCTCTATGGCTACACCTTC
TRBD1 | TRBJ2-4 | few | TRBV5-1 | CASRRDRGPRVIQYF | TGCGCCAGCAGAAGGGACAGGGGGCCCCGAGTCATTCAGTACTTC
NA | TRBJ2-2 | NA | TRBV11-2 | CASSLARVVDTGELFF | TGTGCCAGCAGCTTAGCACGGGTTGTGGACACCGGGGAGCTGTTTTTT
NA | TRBJ2-6 | few | TRBV3-1 | CASSQSLSGANVLTF | TGTGCCAGCAGCCAATCTCTCTCTGGGGCCAACGTCCTGACTTTC
NA | TRBJ2-7 | many | TRBV29-1 | CSVGGSSYEQYF | TGCAGCGTTGGGGGAAGCTCCTACGAGCAGTACTTC